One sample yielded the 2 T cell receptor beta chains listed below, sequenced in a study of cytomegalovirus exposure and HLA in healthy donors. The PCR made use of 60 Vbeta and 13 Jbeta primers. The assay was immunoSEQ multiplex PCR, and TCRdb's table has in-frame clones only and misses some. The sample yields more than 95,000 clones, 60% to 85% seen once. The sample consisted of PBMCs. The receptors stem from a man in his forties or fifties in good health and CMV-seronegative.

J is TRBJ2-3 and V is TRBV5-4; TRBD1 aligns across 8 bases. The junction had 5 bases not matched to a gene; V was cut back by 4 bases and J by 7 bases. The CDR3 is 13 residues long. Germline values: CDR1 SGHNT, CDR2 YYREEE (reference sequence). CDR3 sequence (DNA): TGTGCCAGCAGCCCCGACAGGGGCCATACGCAGTATTTT. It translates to CASSPDRGHTQYF.

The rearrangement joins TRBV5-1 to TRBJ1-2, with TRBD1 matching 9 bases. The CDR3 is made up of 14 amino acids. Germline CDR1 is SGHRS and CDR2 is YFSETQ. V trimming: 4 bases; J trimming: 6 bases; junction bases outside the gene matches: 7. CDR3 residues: CASSRDRAMNGYTF. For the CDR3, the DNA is TGCGCCAGCAGCAGGGACAGGGCAATGAATGGCTACACCTTC.